Each of the 9 T cell receptor beta chains below was sequenced from the same sample in a study of shared clonotypes between healthy human individuals (dated by TCRdb to the early 2020s). Receptor amplification or capture employed the immunoSEQ multiplex PCR assay. As stored in TCRdb, this immuneACCESS dataset retains in-frame rearrangements with V and J assigned. A fraction of the clones does not appear; measured against another copy, unresolved V genes explain less than half of the discrepancy, and the remainder lacks a known reason. Present in this sample are 2 million to 2.5 million clones, about 94% of which were seen just once. The top ten hold more than 0.1% of the sample. The sample comprised naive CD4+ T cells sorted from blood. Taken with the paper, the label for cell subset or site translates to: CD45RA+ positively selected. The receptors were gathered from a man between 18 and 35 years old in good health.

The V and J genes are TRBV7-9 and TRBJ1-2, with D unresolved. The V and J ends lost 4 bases and 8 bases respectively, with 14 bases between them. Germline loops: CDR1 SEHNR, CDR2 FQNEAQ (reference sequence). The CDR3 is 13 residues long. CDR3 nucleotides: TGTGCCAGCAGCTCAGAATATTATGGGGGCTACACCTTC. It yields the protein CASSSEYYGGYTF.

This sequence joins TRBV10-3 and TRBJ1-1; TRBD1 matches 7 bases. Germline CDR1 and CDR2: ENHRY and SYGVKD. The CDR3 runs to 16 residues. V gave up 3 bases and J gave up 5 bases; unmatched junction bases: 12. CDR3 protein: CAISDRQGGGRTEAFF. The CDR3 DNA sequence: TGTGCCATCAGTGACCGACAGGGAGGGGGGAGGACTGAAGCTTTCTTT.

The genes are TRBV13 and TRBJ2-7; tentatively, D is TRBD1 (6 bases). In germline, CDR1 is PRHDT, CDR2 FYEKMQ (reference sequence). This CDR3 contains 14 residues. Trimming pared 0 bases from V and 5 bases from J, leaving 11 bases between. In nucleotides, the CDR3 is TGTGCCAGCAGCTTAGGGACAGGTTACGACGAGCAGTACTTC. It codes for CASSLGTGYDEQYF.

CDR3 in amino acids: CASSLVALGGNQPQHF. The CDR3 coding sequence is TGTGCCAGCAGCTTAGTCGCCCTGGGGGGCAATCAGCCCCAGCATTTT. The J gene is TRBJ1-5, the V gene TRBV7-2; D is possibly TRBD1 (5 bases). The CDR3 has 16 amino acids. V was pared by 1 base and J by 2 bases, with 12 bases between. The germline CDR1 and CDR2 sequences are SGHTA and FQGNSA. Looking up the rest from reference TRBV7-2 and TRBJ1-5 gives the full variable domain: GAGVSQSPSNKVTEKGKDVELRCDPISGHTALYWYRQSLGQGLEFLIYFQGNSAPDKSGLPSDRFSAERTGGSVSTLTIQRTQQEDSAVYLCASSLVALGGNQPQHFGDGTRLSIL.

The gene calls are TRBV10-1 and TRBJ1-5; weak D call: TRBD1 (5 bases). The CDR3 is 12 residues long. V was pared by 4 bases and J by 5 bases, with 6 bases between. Germline V lookup: CDR1 WNHNN, CDR2 SYGVQD (reference sequence). In DNA, the CDR3 is TGCGCCAGCAGTGCGGGGGATCAGCCCCAGCATTTT. Protein: CASSAGDQPQHF.

The rearrangement uses TRBV7-8 and TRBJ2-1, with 9 bases that match TRBD2. The CDR3 runs 16 residues. V lost 2 bases to trimming and J lost 7 bases; unmatched junction nucleotides: 9. Per the germline V gene, CDR1 is SGHVS and CDR2 is FQNEAQ. The CDR3 DNA reads TGTGCCAGCAGCTTATCTTGGCGGGAGGGCCGGAATGAGCAGTTCTTC. This sequence encodes CASSLSWREGRNEQFF.

This chain links TRBV5-5 with TRBJ1-2; the match to TRBD1 covers 8 bases. The germline V gene encodes CDR1 SGHKS and CDR2 YYEKEE (reference sequence). The CDR3 totals 14 residues. V shed 6 bases and J 1 base; nucleotides not matched to a gene: 5. The CDR3 DNA reads TGTGCCAGCATCCCGACAGGGGATAACTATGGCTACACCTTC. Translated: CASIPTGDNYGYTF.

The J gene is TRBJ1-3, the V gene TRBV7-2, with D uncertain. The CDR3 runs 14 residues. Germline-derived CDR1 and CDR2 are SGHTA and FQGNSA. Trimming left V 4 bases short and J 0 bases short, with 7 bases between. CDR3 sequence reads: CASSSWSSGNTIYF. CDR3 DNA: TGTGCCAGCAGCTCATGGAGCTCTGGAAACACCATATATTTT. Combining the CDR3 with reference TRBV7-2 and TRBJ1-3 gives the whole variable domain GAGVSQSPSNKVTEKGKDVELRCDPISGHTALYWYRQSLGQGLEFLIYFQGNSAPDKSGLPSDRFSAERTGGSVSTLTIQRTQQEDSAVYLCASSSWSSGNTIYFGEGSWLTVV.

This clone was observed once. This rearrangement joins TRBV10-2 to TRBJ2-3; D call uncertain. The CDR3 has 14 residues. Germline V gives CDR1 WSHSY, CDR2 SAAADI. Trimming left V 7 bases short and J 10 bases short, with 21 bases between. The CDR3, as DNA: TGCGCCAGCATGGGGTCGGCCAACGGCCTATCGCAGTATTTT. Amino acid sequence: CASMGSANGLSQYF.